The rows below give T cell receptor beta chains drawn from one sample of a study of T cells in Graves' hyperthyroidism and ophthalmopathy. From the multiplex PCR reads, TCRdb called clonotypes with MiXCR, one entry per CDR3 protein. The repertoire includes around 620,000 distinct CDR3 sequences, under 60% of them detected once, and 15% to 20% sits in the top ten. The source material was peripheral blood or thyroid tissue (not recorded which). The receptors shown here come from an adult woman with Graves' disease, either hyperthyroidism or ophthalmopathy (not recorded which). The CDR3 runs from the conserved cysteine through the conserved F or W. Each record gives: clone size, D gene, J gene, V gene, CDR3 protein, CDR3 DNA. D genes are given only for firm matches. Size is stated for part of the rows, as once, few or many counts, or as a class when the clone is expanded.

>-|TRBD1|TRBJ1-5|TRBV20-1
CSARETGWDQPQHF
TGCAGTGCTAGAGAGACAGGGTGGGATCAGCCCCAGCATTTT
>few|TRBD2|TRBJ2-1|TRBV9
CASSVQLAANEQFF
TGTGCCAGCAGCGTACAACTAGCGGCAAATGAGCAGTTCTTC
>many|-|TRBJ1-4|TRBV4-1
CASSQFPRGKLFF
TGCGCCAGCAGCCAATTCCCACGCGGTAAACTGTTTTTT
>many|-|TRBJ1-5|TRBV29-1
CSVASSNQPQHF
TGCAGCGTTGCCAGTAGCAATCAGCCCCAGCATTTT
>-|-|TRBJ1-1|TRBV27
CASSPFLGGMNTEAFF
TGTGCCAGCAGTCCTTTTCTTGGGGGGATGAACACTGAAGCTTTCTTT
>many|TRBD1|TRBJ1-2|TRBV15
CATSRDRGQGGYGYTF
TGTGCCACCAGCAGAGATCGGGGCCAGGGGGGCTATGGCTACACCTTC
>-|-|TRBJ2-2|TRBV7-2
CASSFRDSGELFF
TGTGCCAGCAGCTTCAGGGATTCTGGGGAGCTGTTTTTT
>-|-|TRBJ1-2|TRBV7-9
CASSFYICSARYPGYTF
-
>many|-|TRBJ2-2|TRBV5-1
CASSKTANTGELFF
TGCGCCAGCAGCAAGACAGCGAACACCGGGGAGCTGTTTTTT
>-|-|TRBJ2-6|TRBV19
CASGRSDSGANVLTF
TGTGCCAGTGGGCGGAGTGACTCTGGGGCCAACGTCCTGACTTTC
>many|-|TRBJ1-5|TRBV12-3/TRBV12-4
CASSSDRYPSNQPQHF
TGTGCCAGCAGCTCAGACAGGTACCCATCCAATCAGCCCCAGCATTTT
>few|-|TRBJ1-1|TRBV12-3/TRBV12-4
CASSPSGTNTEAFF
TGTGCCAGCAGTCCCTCAGGGACGAACACTGAAGCTTTCTTT
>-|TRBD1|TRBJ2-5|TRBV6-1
CASSDRPGQGHQPQYF
TGTGCCAGCAGTGATCGGCCGGGACAGGGTCATCAGCCCCAGTACTTC
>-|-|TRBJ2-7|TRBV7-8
CASSPSTSFYEQYF
TGTGCCAGCAGCCCTTCCACTAGCTTCTACGAGCAGTACTTC
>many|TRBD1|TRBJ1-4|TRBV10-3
CAISGDRGDEKLFF
TGTGCCATCAGTGGTGACAGGGGAGACGAAAAACTGTTTTTT
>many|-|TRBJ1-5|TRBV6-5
CASSYDGNQPQHF
TGTGCCAGCAGTTACGACGGGAATCAGCCCCAGCATTTT
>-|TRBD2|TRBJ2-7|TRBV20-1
CSARAFRGGGKREQYF
TGCAGTGCTAGAGCCTTCCGGGGGGGGGGGAAGAGGGAGCAGTACTTC
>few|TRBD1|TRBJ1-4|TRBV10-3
CAIRTGDLNEKLFF
TGTGCCATCCGCACAGGGGACCTTAATGAAAAACTGTTTTTT
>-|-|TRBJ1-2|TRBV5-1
CASSIEGYGYTF
TGCGCCAGCAGCATTGAGGGGTATGGCTACACCTTC
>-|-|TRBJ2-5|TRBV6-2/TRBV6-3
CASSYSIGGSDLTQYF
TGTGCCAGCAGTTACTCGATAGGCGGCAGCGATTTGACCCAGTACTTC
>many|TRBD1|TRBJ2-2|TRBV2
CASSADRGPGELFF
TGTGCCAGCAGTGCCGACAGGGGGCCCGGGGAGCTGTTTTTT
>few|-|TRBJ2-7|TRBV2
CASSVGTRVYEQYF
TGTGCCAGCAGTGTGGGGACACGGGTCTACGAGCAGTACTTC
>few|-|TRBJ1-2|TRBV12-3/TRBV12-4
CASSQTPRGYGYTF
TGTGCCAGCAGTCAAACCCCCCGGGGCTATGGCTACACCTTC
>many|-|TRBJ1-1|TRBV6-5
CASSYPGHTEAFF
TGTGCCAGCAGTTACCCGGGGCACACTGAAGCTTTCTTT
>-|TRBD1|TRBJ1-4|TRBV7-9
CASSRTGGWDNEKLFF
TGTGCCAGCAGCCGAACAGGGGGCTGGGATAATGAAAAACTGTTTTTT
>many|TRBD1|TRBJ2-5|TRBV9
CASSGSGTVQETQYF
TGTGCCAGCAGCGGCTCCGGGACAGTCCAAGAGACCCAGTACTTC
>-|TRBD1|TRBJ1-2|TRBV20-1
CSARGRQGRTDYGYTF
TGCAGTGCTAGAGGTCGACAGGGTCGGACAGACTATGGCTACACCTTC
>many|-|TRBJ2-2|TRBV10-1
CASGTYKTGELFF
TGCGCCAGCGGAACTTATAAGACCGGGGAGCTGTTTTTT
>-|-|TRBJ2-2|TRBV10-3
CAIIRIETNTGELFF
TGTGCCATCATTCGCATCGAAACGAACACCGGGGAGCTGTTTTTT
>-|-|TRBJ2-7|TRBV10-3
CAISEEQVSSYEQYF
TGTGCCATCAGTGAGGAACAGGTTAGCTCCTACGAGCAGTACTTC
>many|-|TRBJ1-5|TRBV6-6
CASSFFVGYDQPQHF
TGTGCCAGCAGTTTTTTTGTCGGTTATGATCAGCCCCAGCATTTT